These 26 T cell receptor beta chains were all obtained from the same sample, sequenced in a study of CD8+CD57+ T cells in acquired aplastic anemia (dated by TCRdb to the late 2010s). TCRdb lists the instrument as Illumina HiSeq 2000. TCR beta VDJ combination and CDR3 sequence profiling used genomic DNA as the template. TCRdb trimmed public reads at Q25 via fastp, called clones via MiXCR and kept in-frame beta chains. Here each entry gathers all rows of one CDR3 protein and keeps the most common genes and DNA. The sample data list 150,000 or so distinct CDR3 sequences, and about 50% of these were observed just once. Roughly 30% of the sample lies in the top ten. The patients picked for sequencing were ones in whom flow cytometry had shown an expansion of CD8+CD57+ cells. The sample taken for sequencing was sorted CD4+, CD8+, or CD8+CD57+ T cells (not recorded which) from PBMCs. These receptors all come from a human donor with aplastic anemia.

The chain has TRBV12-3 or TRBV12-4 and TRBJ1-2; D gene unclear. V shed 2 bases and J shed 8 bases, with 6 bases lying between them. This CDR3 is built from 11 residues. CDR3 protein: CASSLTLGYTF. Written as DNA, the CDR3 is TGTGCCAGCAGTTTAACCCTCGGCTACACCTTC.

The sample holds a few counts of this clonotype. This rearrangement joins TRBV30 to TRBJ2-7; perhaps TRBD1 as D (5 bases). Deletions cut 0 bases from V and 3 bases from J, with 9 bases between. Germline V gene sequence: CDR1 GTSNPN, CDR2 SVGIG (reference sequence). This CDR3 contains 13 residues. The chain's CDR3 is CAWSVETDYEQYF. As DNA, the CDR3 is TGTGCCTGGAGTGTGGAGACAGACTACGAGCAGTACTTC.

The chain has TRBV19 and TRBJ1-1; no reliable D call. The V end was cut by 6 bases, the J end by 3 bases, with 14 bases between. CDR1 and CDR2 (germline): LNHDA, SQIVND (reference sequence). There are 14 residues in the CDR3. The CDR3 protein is CASSVAGLYTEAFF. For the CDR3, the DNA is TGTGCCAGTAGCGTGGCGGGCCTGTACACTGAAGCTTTCTTT.

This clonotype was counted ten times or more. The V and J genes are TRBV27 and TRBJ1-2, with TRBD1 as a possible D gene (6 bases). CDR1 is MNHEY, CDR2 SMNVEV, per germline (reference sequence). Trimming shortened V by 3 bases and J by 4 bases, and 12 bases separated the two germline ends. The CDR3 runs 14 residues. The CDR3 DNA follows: TGTGCCAGCAGTTTGGTGACAGGTAGCTATGGCTACACCTTC. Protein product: CASSLVTGSYGYTF.

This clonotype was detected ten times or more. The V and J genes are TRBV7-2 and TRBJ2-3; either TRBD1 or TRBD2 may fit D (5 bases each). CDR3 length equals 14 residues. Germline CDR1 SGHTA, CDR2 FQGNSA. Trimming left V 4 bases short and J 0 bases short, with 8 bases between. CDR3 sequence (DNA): TGTGCCAGCAGCTACCGGGACAGCACAGATACGCAGTATTTT. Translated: CASSYRDSTDTQYF. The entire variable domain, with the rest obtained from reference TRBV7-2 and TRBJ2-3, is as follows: GAGVSQSPSNKVTEKGKDVELRCDPISGHTALYWYRQSLGQGLEFLIYFQGNSAPDKSGLPSDRFSAERTGGSVSTLTIQRTQQEDSAVYLCASSYRDSTDTQYFGPGTRLTVL.

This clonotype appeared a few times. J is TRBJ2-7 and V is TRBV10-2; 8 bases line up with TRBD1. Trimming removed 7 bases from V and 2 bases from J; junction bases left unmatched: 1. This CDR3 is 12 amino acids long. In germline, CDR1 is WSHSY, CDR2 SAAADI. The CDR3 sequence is CASKDRAYEQYF. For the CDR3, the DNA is TGCGCCAGCAAGGACAGGGCCTACGAGCAGTACTTC.

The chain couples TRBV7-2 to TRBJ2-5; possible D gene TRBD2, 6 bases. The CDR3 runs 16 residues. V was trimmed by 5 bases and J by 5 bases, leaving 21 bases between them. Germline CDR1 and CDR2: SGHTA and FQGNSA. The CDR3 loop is CASSHQTGEEEETQYF. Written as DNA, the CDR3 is TGTGCCAGCAGCCACCAAACCGGGGAGGAGGAGGAGACCCAGTACTTC.

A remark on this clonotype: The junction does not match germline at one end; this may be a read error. The CDR3 DNA sequence: TGCGCCAGCAGGAACCGAACAGGGCAGTTAGAGACCCAGTACTTC. Its translation is CASRNRTGQLETQYF. V usage is TRBV2 and J usage is TRBJ2-5; maybe TRBD1 (6 bases). This CDR3 comprises 15 residues. Per the germline V gene, CDR1 is SNHLY and CDR2 is FYNNEI.

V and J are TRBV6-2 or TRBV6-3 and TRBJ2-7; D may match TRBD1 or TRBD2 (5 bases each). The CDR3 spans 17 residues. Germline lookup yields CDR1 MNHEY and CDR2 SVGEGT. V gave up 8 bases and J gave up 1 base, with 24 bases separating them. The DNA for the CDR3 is TGTGCCAGCGGACGGGGTAGGAGGACACCGACTTCCTACGAGCAGTACTTC. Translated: CASGRGRRTPTSYEQYF.

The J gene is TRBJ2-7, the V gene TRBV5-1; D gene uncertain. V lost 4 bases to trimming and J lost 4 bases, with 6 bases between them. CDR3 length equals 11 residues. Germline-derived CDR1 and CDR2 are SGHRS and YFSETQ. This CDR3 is CASSGEYEQYF. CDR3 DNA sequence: TGCGCCAGCAGCGGCGAATACGAGCAGTACTTC.

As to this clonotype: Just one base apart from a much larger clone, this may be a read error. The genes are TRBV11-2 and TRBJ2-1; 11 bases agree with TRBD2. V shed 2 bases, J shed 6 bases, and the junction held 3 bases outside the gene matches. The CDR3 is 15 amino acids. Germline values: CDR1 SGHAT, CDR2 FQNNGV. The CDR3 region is CASSLTSGSANEQFF. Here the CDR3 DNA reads TGTGCCAGCAGCTTAACTAGCGGGAGTGCCAATGAGCAGTTCTTC. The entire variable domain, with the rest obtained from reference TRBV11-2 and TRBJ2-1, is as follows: EAGVAQSPRYKIIEKRQSVAFWCNPISGHATLYWYQQILGQGPKLLIQFQNNGVVDDSQLPKDRFSAERLKGVDSTLKIQPAKLEDSAVYLCASSLTSGSANEQFFGPGTRLTVL.

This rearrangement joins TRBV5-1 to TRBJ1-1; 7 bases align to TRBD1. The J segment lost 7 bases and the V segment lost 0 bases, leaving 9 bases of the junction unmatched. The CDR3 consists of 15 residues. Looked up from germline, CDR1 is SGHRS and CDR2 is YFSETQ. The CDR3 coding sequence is TGCGCCAGCAGCTTGGTCCAACAGGGGCGGGGTGAAGCTTTCTTT. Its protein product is CASSLVQQGRGEAFF.

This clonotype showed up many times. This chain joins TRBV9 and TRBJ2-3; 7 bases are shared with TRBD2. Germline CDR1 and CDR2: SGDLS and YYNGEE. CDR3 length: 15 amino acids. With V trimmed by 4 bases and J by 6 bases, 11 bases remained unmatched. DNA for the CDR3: TGTGCCAGCAGCCCCCGGGAGGAGGTCTACGATACGCAGTATTTT. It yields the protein CASSPREEVYDTQYF.

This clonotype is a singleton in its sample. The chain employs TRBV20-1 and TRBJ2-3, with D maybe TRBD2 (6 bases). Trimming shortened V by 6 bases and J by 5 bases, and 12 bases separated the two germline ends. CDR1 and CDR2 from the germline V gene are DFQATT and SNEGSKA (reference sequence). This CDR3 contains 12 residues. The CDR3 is CSAGGHQDTQYF. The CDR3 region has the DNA TGCAGTGCGGGGGGTCATCAAGATACGCAGTATTTT.

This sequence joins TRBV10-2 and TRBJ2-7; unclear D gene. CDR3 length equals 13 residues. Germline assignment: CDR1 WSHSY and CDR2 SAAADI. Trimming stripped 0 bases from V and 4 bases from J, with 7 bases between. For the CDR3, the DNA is TGCGCCAGCAGTGAGTCGCGGAGATACGAGCAGTACTTC. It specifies CASSESRRYEQYF.

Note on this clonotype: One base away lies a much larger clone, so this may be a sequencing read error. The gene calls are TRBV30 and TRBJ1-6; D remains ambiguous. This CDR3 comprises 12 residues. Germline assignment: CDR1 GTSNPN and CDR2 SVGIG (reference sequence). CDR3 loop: CAWTAYNSPPHF. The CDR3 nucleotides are TGTGCCTGGACAGCCTATAATTCACCCCCCCACTTT.

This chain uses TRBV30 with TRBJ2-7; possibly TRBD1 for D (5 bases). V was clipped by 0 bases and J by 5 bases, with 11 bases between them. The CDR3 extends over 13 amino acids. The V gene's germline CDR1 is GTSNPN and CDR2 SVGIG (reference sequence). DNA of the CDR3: TGTGCCTGGAGTGTAGGGGCGGCGGACGAGCAGTACTTC. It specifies CAWSVGAADEQYF. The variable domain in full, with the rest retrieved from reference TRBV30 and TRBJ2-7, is SQTIHQWPATLVQPVGSPLSLECTVEGTSNPNLYWYRQAAGRGLQLLFYSVGIGQISSEVPQNLSASRPQDRQFILSSKKLLLSDSGFYLCAWSVGAADEQYFGPGTRLTVT.

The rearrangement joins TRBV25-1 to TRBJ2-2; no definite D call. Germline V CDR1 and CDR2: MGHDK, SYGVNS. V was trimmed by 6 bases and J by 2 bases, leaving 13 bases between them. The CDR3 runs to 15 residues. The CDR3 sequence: CASSSEPTNTGELFF. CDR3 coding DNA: TGTGCCAGCAGCTCCGAGCCTACCAACACCGGGGAGCTGTTTTTT.

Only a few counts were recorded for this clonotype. The DNA of the CDR3 is TGCGCCAGCAGTGAGTCCCCCAACAGAGACTACGAGCAGTACTTC. It codes for CASSESPNRDYEQYF. The gene calls are TRBV10-2 and TRBJ2-7; D is unclear. The CDR3 length is 15 residues. Germline CDR1 is WSHSY and CDR2 is SAAADI. V was pared by 0 bases and J by 3 bases, with 12 bases between.

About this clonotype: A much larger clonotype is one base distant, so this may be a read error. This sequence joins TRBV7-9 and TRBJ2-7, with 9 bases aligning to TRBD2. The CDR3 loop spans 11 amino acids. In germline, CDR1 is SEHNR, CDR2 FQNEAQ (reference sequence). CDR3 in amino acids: CASSTRTSEDF. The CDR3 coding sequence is TGTGCCAGCAGCACCCGGACTAGCGAAGACTTC.

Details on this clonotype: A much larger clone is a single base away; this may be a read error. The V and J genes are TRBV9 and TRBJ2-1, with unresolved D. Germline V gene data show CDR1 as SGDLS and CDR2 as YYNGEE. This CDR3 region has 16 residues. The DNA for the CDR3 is TGTTCCAGCAGCGTAGATAAAGGTTATTCCTACAATGAGCAGTTCTTC. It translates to CSSSVDKGYSYNEQFF.

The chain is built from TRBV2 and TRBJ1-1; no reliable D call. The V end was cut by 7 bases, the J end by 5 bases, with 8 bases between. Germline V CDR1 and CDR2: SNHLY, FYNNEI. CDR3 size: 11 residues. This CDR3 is CASKTKTEAFF. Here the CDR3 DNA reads TGTGCCAGCAAAACGAAGACTGAAGCTTTCTTT. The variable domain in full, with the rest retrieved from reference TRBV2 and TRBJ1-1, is EPEVTQTPSHQVTQMGQEVILRCVPISNHLYFYWYRQILGQKVEFLVSFYNNEISEKSEIFDDQFSVERPDGSNFTLKIRSTKLEDSAMYFCASKTKTEAFFGQGTRLTVV.

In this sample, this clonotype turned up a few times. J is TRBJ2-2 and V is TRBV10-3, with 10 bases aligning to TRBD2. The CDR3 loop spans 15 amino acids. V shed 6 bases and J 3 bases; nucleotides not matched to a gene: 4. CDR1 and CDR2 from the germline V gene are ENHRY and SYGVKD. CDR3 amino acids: CAISRLAGDTGELFF. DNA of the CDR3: TGTGCCATCAGCCGACTAGCGGGCGACACCGGGGAGCTGTTTTTT.

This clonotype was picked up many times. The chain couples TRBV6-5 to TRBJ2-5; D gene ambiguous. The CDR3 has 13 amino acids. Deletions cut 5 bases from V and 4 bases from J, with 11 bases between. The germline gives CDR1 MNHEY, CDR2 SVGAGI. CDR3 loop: CASSTLNGETQYF. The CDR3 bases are TGTGCCAGCAGTACGCTCAACGGAGAGACCCAGTACTTC.

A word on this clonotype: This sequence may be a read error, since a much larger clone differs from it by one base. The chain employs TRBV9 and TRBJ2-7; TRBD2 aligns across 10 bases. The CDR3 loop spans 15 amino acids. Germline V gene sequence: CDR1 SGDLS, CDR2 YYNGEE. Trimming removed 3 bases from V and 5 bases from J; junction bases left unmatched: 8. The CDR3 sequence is CASSEGLAEDHEQYF. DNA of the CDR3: TGTGCCAGCAGCGAAGGACTAGCGGAAGACCACGAGCAGTACTTC.

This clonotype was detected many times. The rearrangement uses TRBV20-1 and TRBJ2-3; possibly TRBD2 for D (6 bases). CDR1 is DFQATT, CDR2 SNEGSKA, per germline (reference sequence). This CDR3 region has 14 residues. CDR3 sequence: CSDRLDGVADTQYF. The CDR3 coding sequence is TGCAGCGATCGACTAGACGGGGTGGCAGATACGCAGTATTTT.